This record concerns one TCR beta chain sequence. Antigen unknown. This record belongs to a study of shared clonotypes between healthy human individuals. J gave up 7 bases and V 6 bases, and 11 bases lay outside the gene matches. CDR1 and CDR2 from the germline V gene are LNHDA and SQIVND (reference sequence). The CDR3 runs 16 residues. Caucasian adults living in Nashville, Tennessee, provided all samples. General study results and limits: Larger estimated richness was generally recorded for naive subsets relative to memory subsets.

Measured with immunoSEQ multiplex PCR; TCRdb has only the in-frame clones, and not every one. The sample lists roughly 1,100,000 clones, about three quarters occurring once. The J gene is TRBJ2-4, the V gene TRBV19; 11 nucleotides agree with TRBD1. What was sequenced was memory CD4+ T cells sorted from blood. Subset in this sample: CD45RA-negative fraction. The sequence was obtained from a man younger than 35 in good health. This CDR3 is CASSNSGQGASNIQYF. Written as DNA, the CDR3 is TGTGCCAGTAGCAATTCCGGACAGGGGGCGTCGAACATTCAGTACTTC. Full variable domain (missing parts from reference TRBV19 and TRBJ2-4): DGGITQSPKYLFRKEGQNVTLSCEQNLNHDAMYWYRQDPGQGLRLIYYSQIVNDFQKGDIAEGYSVSREKKESFPLTVTSAQKNPTAFYLCASSNSGQGASNIQYFGAGTRLSVL.